Following are 2 T cell receptor gamma chains from one sample sequenced in a study of gamma delta lymphoproliferative disorders and STAT genes. TCRdb re-called the multiplex PCR reads with CATT. Of about 590 gamma-chain clones in the sample, over 25% were seen once. The receptor sequences were amplified from genomic DNA of peripheral blood mononuclear cells. The sample comprised blood. All receptors come from a human donor in good health.

Judged by abundance, this clone is large (0.1 to 1%). Additional DNA sequences in this sample encode the identical CDR3. This chain uses TRGV10 with TRGJ1 or TRGJ2. The J gene comes from matching the DNA to germline here; TCRdb lacks it. TRGV10 is classed as an ORF, of uncertain function. With 8 bases clipped from V and 4 bases from J, the junction kept 9 bases outside the gene matches. This CDR3 region has 13 residues. The CDR3 is CAAWDYFYYKKLF. CDR3 in DNA: TGTGCTGCGTGGGATTATTTCTATTATAAGAAACTCTTT.

By frequency in the sample, this clone is medium-sized (0.01 to 0.1%). The junction departs from germline at one end; a sequencing error may be responsible. This chain uses TRGV10 with TRGJP1. As TCRdb names no J gene, one was assigned here on the basis of a DNA match to germline. TRGV10 is an open reading frame, and its role is uncertain. The CDR3 has 13 amino acids. CDR3 residues: CAGYYTTGWFKIF. CDR3 coding DNA: TGCGCGGGATATTATACCACTGGTTGGTTCAAGATATTT.